This TCR beta chain was observed in a study of T cells in Graves' hyperthyroidism and ophthalmopathy. This clonotype appeared many times. Its matching antigen is unknown. The CDR3 regions of TCR beta were amplified from RNA transcripts. In the first-round RT-PCR of the TCR CDR3, the HTBI primer set was used. From the multiplex PCR reads, TCRdb called clonotypes with MiXCR, one entry per CDR3 protein. The sample yields hundreds of thousands of distinct CDR3 sequences, 11% to 15% seen once. The V end was cut by 6 bases, the J end by 10 bases, with 13 bases between. This CDR3 region has 12 residues. Over 8 ml fresh peripheral blood yielded the PBMCs. Study-wide points: The model made its ophthalmopathy prediction, and onset followed a median about 6.8 months later. A 13 V-J model separated ophthalmopathy from stable hyperthyroidism.

The receptor comes from a woman aged 18-35 years with Graves' hyperthyroidism. Material: blood. The V and J genes are TRBV12-3 or TRBV12-4 and TRBJ2-1; a possible D gene is TRBD1 (5 bases). CDR3 protein: CASSLREHEQFF. The CDR3 bases are TGTGCCAGCAGCCTCAGGGAACACGAGCAGTTCTTC.